Listed here are 29 T cell receptor beta chains from one sample, sequenced in a study of blood T cell repertoires in COVID-19. Clones were read by immunoSEQ multiplex PCR, and TCRdb kept only the in-frame ones, dropping some. Of fewer than 350,000 clones detected, roughly 90% appear once; the ten largest clones hold about 12%. Sample: peripheral blood. The receptors originated from a woman aged 30 to 39 with COVID-19, enrolled during active disease.

The genes are TRBV27 and TRBJ2-3, with TRBD2 identical over 8 bases. Trimming at V came to 2 bases and at J to 0 bases, leaving 7 bases not matched to a gene. Germline-derived CDR1 and CDR2 are MNHEY and SMNVEV (reference sequence). This CDR3 contains 17 residues. This CDR3 is CASSLTFSGVSTDTQYF. The CDR3 nucleotides are TGTGCCAGCAGTTTAACCTTTAGCGGGGTGAGCACAGATACGCAGTATTTT.

This chain joins TRBV12-5 and TRBJ2-7, with a tentative D call TRBD2 (5 bases). CDR3 length equals 14 residues. Trimming pared 6 bases from V and 0 bases from J, leaving 12 bases between. Germline loops: CDR1 LGHNT, CDR2 FRNRAP. For the CDR3, the DNA is TGTGCTAGTGGCCCGACCGGGGTCTCCTACGAGCAGTACTTC. Protein sequence: CASGPTGVSYEQYF. Based on the CDR3 plus reference TRBV12-5 and TRBJ2-7, the full variable domain is DARVTQTPRHKVTEMGQEVTMRCQPILGHNTVFWYRQTMMQGLELLAYFRNRAPLDDSGMPKDRFSAEMPDATLATLKIQPSEPRDSAVYFCASGPTGVSYEQYFGPGTRLTVT.

The chain recombines TRBV5-6 with TRBJ2-5, with 7 bases aligning to TRBD2. The CDR3 consists of 17 residues. V was pared by 2 bases and J by 3 bases, with 13 bases of the junction left unmatched. Germline V gene lookup returns CDR1 SGHDT and CDR2 YYEEEE. Written as DNA, the CDR3 is TGTGCCAGCAGCTTACCGGACGGGGGGTTAATCAAAGAGACCCAGTACTTC. This gives the protein CASSLPDGGLIKETQYF.

This clone was recorded once. The V gene is TRBV19, the J gene TRBJ1-1; tentative D call: TRBD1 (5 bases). CDR1 and CDR2 (germline): LNHDA, SQIVND (reference sequence). Trimming left V 3 bases short and J 0 bases short, with 11 bases between. The CDR3 contains 15 residues. The CDR3 protein is CASSIRRALNTEAFF. CDR3 sequence (DNA): TGTGCCAGTAGTATTCGCAGGGCGTTGAACACTGAAGCTTTCTTT.

V usage is TRBV6-2 or TRBV6-3 and J usage is TRBJ2-1, with 12 bases lining up with TRBD2. The germline V gene has CDR1 MNHEY and CDR2 SVGEGT. The CDR3 totals 18 residues. The J segment lost 4 bases and the V segment lost 2 bases, leaving 9 bases of the junction unmatched. The CDR3 nucleotides read TGTGCCAGCAGTTACCCCAGGGAACTAGCGGGGGGATACAATGAGCAGTTCTTC. This sequence encodes CASSYPRELAGGYNEQFF.

This chain uses TRBV5-6 with TRBJ2-2, with D possibly matching TRBD1 (6 bases). V gave up 4 bases and J gave up 0 bases, with 13 bases separating them. Germline V gene sequence: CDR1 SGHDT, CDR2 YYEEEE. CDR3 length equals 16 residues. CDR3 sequence (DNA): TGTGCCAGCAGCCCGAGGACAGACGCGAACACCGGGGAGCTGTTTTTT. This sequence encodes CASSPRTDANTGELFF. The full variable domain, completed using reference TRBV5-6 and TRBJ2-2, is DAGVTQSPTHLIKTRGQQVTLRCSPKSGHDTVSWYQQALGQGPQFIFQYYEEEERQRGNFPDRFSGHQFPNYSSELNVNALLLGDSALYLCASSPRTDANTGELFFGEGSRLTVL.

The gene calls are TRBV5-1 and TRBJ2-5; maybe TRBD2 (5 bases). Trimming cost V 2 bases and J 4 bases, with 9 bases left between them. In germline, CDR1 is SGHRS, CDR2 YFSETQ. This CDR3 spans 13 amino acids. CDR3 sequence reads: CASSFGSGETQYF. DNA of the CDR3: TGCGCCAGCAGCTTTGGGAGCGGAGAGACCCAGTACTTC. The full variable domain, its missing parts supplied by reference TRBV5-1 and TRBJ2-5, is KAGVTQTPRYLIKTRGQQVTLSCSPISGHRSVSWYQQTPGQGLQFLFEYFSETQRNKGNFPGRFSGRQFSNSRSEMNVSTLELGDSALYLCASSFGSGETQYFGPGTRLLVL.

This clone was observed a few times. The chain recombines TRBV7-9 with TRBJ1-2, with 7 bases identical to TRBD1. V was clipped by 3 bases and J by 6 bases; unmatched bases: 10. The CDR3 runs 15 residues. CDR1 SEHNR and CDR2 FQNEAQ come from the germline V gene (reference sequence). The CDR3 region has the DNA TGTGCCAGCAGCTTGGGACAGCTCATTGCGGATGGCTACACCTTC. Protein sequence: CASSLGQLIADGYTF.

This clone occurred once. The chain recombines TRBV10-1 with TRBJ1-1; 7 bases are a match to TRBD1. The CDR3 extends over 15 amino acids. V was pared by 4 bases and J by 4 bases, with 9 bases of the junction left unmatched. Germline loops: CDR1 WNHNN, CDR2 SYGVQD (reference sequence). The CDR3 region is CASSVLRGPGTEAFF. As DNA, the CDR3 is TGCGCCAGCAGTGTCTTAAGGGGGCCAGGCACTGAAGCTTTCTTT.

The V and J genes are TRBV2 and TRBJ1-3; D unclear. V was pared by 8 bases and J by 4 bases, with 15 bases between. Germline CDR1 is SNHLY and CDR2 is FYNNEI. The CDR3 consists of 14 residues. The CDR3 sequence is CASDYAPSGNTIYF. CDR3 DNA sequence: TGTGCCAGCGACTACGCCCCTTCCGGAAACACCATATATTTT.

In regard to this clone: Other DNA sequences from this sample encode an identical CDR3 as well. The J gene is TRBJ2-1, the V gene TRBV19; possibly TRBD2 for D (6 bases). Looked up from germline, CDR1 is LNHDA and CDR2 is SQIVND (reference sequence). Trimming shortened V by 1 base and J by 10 bases, and 11 bases separated the two germline ends. The CDR3 is 13 residues long. Written as DNA, the CDR3 is TGTGCCAGTAGTATAGTTGGGGGAGGCGAGCAGTTCTTC. It codes for CASSIVGGGEQFF.

This chain connects TRBV2 to TRBJ2-3, with D possibly being TRBD2 (6 bases). Germline V CDR1 and CDR2: SNHLY, FYNNEI. The CDR3 has 14 amino acids. V was shortened by 9 bases and J by 4 bases, with 17 bases between the two germline ends. CDR3 coding DNA: TGTGCCAGAAGGATACCGGGAGACTCAGATACGCAGTATTTT. Protein product: CARRIPGDSDTQYF.

The rearrangement uses TRBV24-1 and TRBJ2-7; 10 bases map to TRBD1. With V trimmed by 3 bases and J by 6 bases, 4 bases remained unmatched. CDR1 is KGHDR and CDR2 is SFDVKD in the germline V gene. This CDR3 is 14 amino acids long. CDR3 region: CATSDPGTGAEQYF. For the CDR3, the DNA is TGTGCCACCAGTGATCCGGGGACAGGGGCCGAGCAGTACTTC.

In its sample, this clone was seen once. As DNA, the CDR3 is TGTGCCAGCAGCTTTCAACGGGACTGGGGCAATCAGCCCCAGCATTTT. Translating it yields CASSFQRDWGNQPQHF. The chain links TRBV7-8 to TRBJ1-5; TRBD1 is a possible D gene (5 bases). The CDR3 has 16 amino acids. V lost 3 bases and J lost 2, with 14 bases in between. CDR1 is SGHVS, CDR2 FQNEAQ, per germline.

The chain recombines TRBV20-1 with TRBJ1-1; the D is unclear. V lost 5 bases and J 0 bases, leaving 4 bases between the germline ends. The CDR3 loop spans 11 amino acids. The germline CDR1 and CDR2 sequences are DFQATT and SNEGSKA (reference sequence). The CDR3 nucleotides are TGCAGTGCTCTACTGAACACTGAAGCTTTCTTT. Its translation is CSALLNTEAFF.

The chain is built from TRBV4-1 and TRBJ2-7, with TRBD2 matching 10 bases. This CDR3 spans 17 amino acids. Unmatched junction bases numbered 10, after V lost 2 bases and J lost 3 bases. Germline V gene lookup returns CDR1 MGHRA and CDR2 YSYEKL. The CDR3 DNA reads TGCGCCAGCAGCCAACGTCCCCTAGCGGGGGACCTCTACGAGCAGTACTTC. Translating gives CASSQRPLAGDLYEQYF.

The rearrangement links TRBV5-5 to TRBJ2-7; a weak D match, TRBD2 (5 bases). Trimming took 1 base from V and 1 from J, leaving 9 bases between them. CDR3 length equals 14 residues. CDR1 is SGHKS, CDR2 YYEKEE, per germline (reference sequence). CDR3 coding DNA: TGTGCCAGCAGCTTGACCGGGGATTCCTACGAGCAGTACTTC. Amino acid sequence: CASSLTGDSYEQYF.

The J gene is TRBJ2-1, the V gene TRBV2, with D tentatively TRBD1 (5 bases). V gave up 4 bases and J gave up 15 bases, with 16 bases separating them. The CDR3 covers 12 residues. Germline assignment: CDR1 SNHLY and CDR2 FYNNEI. This chain's CDR3 is CASSAGLWGGFF. DNA of the CDR3: TGTGCCAGCAGTGCCGGCCTATGGGGCGGGTTCTTC.

This chain links TRBV18 with TRBJ1-1; D ambiguous. CDR3 length equals 14 residues. Germline values: CDR1 KGHSH, CDR2 LQKENI. V was clipped by 0 bases and J by 0 bases, with 5 bases between them. The chain's CDR3 is CASSPPFVNTEAFF. Written as DNA, the CDR3 is TGTGCCAGCTCACCACCGTTCGTGAACACTGAAGCTTTCTTT.

The V gene is TRBV11-2, the J gene TRBJ2-7; unclear D gene. Germline V gives CDR1 SGHAT, CDR2 FQNNGV. V lost 6 bases and J 0 bases, leaving 9 bases between the germline ends. The CDR3 sequence is 13 residues long. This chain's CDR3 is CASRSLSSYEQYF. DNA for the CDR3: TGTGCCAGCAGGTCCCTTTCCTCCTACGAGCAGTACTTC.

This chain uses TRBV28 with TRBJ1-2; maybe TRBD1 (5 bases). The V end lost 5 bases, the J end lost 2 bases, and 12 bases lay between the germline ends. Germline V gene lookup returns CDR1 MDHEN and CDR2 SYDVKM. The CDR3 covers 14 residues. The CDR3 DNA sequence: TGTGCCAGCAGTCCTCGGACAAGGAACTATGGCTACACCTTC. Its protein is CASSPRTRNYGYTF.

This chain uses TRBV4-1 with TRBJ1-1, with 10 bases that match TRBD1. This CDR3 spans 17 amino acids. J was trimmed by 0 bases and V by 4 bases; bases with no gene match: 8. The germline V gene encodes CDR1 MGHRA and CDR2 YSYEKL. The CDR3 DNA reads as TGCGCCAGCAGCCCTGTGACAGGGGGCGGGATGAACACTGAAGCTTTCTTT. Translated: CASSPVTGGGMNTEAFF.

The chain has TRBV2 and TRBJ2-5; no reliable D call. The CDR3 is made up of 11 amino acids. Germline assignment: CDR1 SNHLY and CDR2 FYNNEI. The V end was cut by 4 bases, the J end by 5 bases, with 5 bases between. Written as DNA, the CDR3 is TGTGCCAGCAGTGTCTACGAGACCCAGTACTTC. Its protein is CASSVYETQYF. Filled out from reference TRBV2 and TRBJ2-5, the complete variable domain reads EPEVTQTPSHQVTQMGQEVILRCVPISNHLYFYWYRQILGQKVEFLVSFYNNEISEKSEIFDDQFSVERPDGSNFTLKIRSTKLEDSAMYFCASSVYETQYFGPGTRLLVL.

This chain links TRBV5-6 with TRBJ1-2; no clear D gene. The V and J ends lost 2 bases and 5 bases respectively, with 16 bases between them. The CDR3 has 15 amino acids. Per the germline V gene, CDR1 is SGHDT and CDR2 is YYEEEE. CDR3 DNA sequence: TGTGCCAGCAGCTTACAACCGGGTCCTCTTTATGGCTACACCTTC. Amino acid sequence: CASSLQPGPLYGYTF.

The J gene is TRBJ2-3, the V gene TRBV7-2; TRBD2 agrees at 7 bases. V shed 5 bases, J shed 7 bases, and the junction held 15 bases outside the gene matches. This CDR3 is built from 16 residues. Germline V gene data show CDR1 as SGHTA and CDR2 as FQGNSA. The DNA for the CDR3 is TGTGCCAGCAGCCCCAGAGGCCTACTAGCGCGGAATACGCAGTATTTT. Amino acids: CASSPRGLLARNTQYF.

This chain uses TRBV5-1 with TRBJ1-2; 8 positions match TRBD1. CDR1 SGHRS and CDR2 YFSETQ come from the germline V gene. Trimming at V came to 4 bases and at J to 7 bases, leaving 9 bases not matched to a gene. There are 14 residues in the CDR3. The CDR3 here is CASSPTRTGPGYTF. The CDR3 DNA is TGCGCCAGCAGCCCCACCAGGACAGGGCCTGGCTACACCTTC.

CDR3 in amino acids: CATAGGPSTDTQYF. CDR3 in DNA: TGTGCCACCGCGGGGGGCCCTAGCACAGATACGCAGTATTTT. The V gene is TRBV10-3, the J gene TRBJ2-3; TRBD2 matches at 8 bases. Germline V gives CDR1 ENHRY, CDR2 SYGVKD. The CDR3 extends over 14 amino acids. The J segment lost 0 bases and the V segment lost 10 bases, leaving 6 bases of the junction unmatched.

V gene TRBV6-1 combines with J gene TRBJ2-2; 7 nucleotides align to TRBD1. Looked up from germline, CDR1 is MNHNS and CDR2 is SASEGT. CDR3 size: 15 residues. V trimming: 2 bases; J trimming: 2 bases; junction bases outside the gene matches: 2. The CDR3 region is CASSERGLNTGELFF. The DNA for the CDR3 is TGTGCCAGCAGTGAAAGGGGGCTAAACACCGGGGAGCTGTTTTTT.

This clone was observed once. The chain couples TRBV27 to TRBJ2-7, with 7 bases fitting TRBD2. Trimming removed 5 bases from V and 3 bases from J; junction bases left unmatched: 7. The CDR3 has 14 amino acids. CDR1 is MNHEY and CDR2 is SMNVEV in the germline V gene (reference sequence). The CDR3 sequence: CASSHTSAIYEQYF. As DNA, the CDR3 is TGTGCCAGCAGTCATACTAGCGCAATCTACGAGCAGTACTTC.